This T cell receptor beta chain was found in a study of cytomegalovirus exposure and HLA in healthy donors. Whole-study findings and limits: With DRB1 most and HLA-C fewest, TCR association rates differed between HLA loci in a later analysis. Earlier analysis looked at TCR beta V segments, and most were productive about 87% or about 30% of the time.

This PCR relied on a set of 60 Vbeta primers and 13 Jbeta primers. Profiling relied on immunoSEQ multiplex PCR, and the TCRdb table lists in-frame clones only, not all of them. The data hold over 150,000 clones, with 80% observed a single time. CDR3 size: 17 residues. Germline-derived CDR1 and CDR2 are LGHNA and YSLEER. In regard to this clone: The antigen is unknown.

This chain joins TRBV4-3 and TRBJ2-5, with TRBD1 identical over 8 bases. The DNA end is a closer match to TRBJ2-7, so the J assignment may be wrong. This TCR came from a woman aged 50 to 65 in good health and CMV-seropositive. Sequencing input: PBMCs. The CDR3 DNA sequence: TGCGCCAGCAGCCAAGGAGGCAGACAGGGGATTTTCCACGAGCAGTACTTC. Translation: CASSQGGRQGIFHEQYF.